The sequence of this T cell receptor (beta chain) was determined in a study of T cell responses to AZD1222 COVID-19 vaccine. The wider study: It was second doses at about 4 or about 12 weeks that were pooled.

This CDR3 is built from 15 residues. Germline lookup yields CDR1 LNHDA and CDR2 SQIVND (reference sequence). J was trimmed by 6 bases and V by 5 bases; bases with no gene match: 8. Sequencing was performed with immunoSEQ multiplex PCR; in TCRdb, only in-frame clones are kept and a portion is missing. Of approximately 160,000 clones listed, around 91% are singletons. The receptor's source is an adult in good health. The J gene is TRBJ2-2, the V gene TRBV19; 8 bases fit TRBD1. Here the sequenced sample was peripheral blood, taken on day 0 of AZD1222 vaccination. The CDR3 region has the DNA TGTGCCAGTAGTTGGGCAGGGGGCTTCTCCGGGGAGCTGTTTTTT. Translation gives CASSWAGGFSGELFF.